Listed here are 22 T cell receptor beta chains from one sample, sequenced in a study of identical twins. TCRdb re-called the 5' RACE reads with MiXCR, one entry per CDR3 protein. The sample has over 200,000 distinct CDR3 sequences; about 10% are singletons. The sequenced sample was memory T cells sorted from blood. Receptor source: a man in his forties or fifties in good health.

The chain couples TRBV20-1 to TRBJ2-5; 7 bases map to TRBD1. The V segment lost 3 bases and the J segment 1 base; nucleotides outside the gene matches: 5. CDR1 is DFQATT, CDR2 SNEGSKA, per germline (reference sequence). This CDR3 contains 14 residues. Here the CDR3 DNA reads TGCAGTGCTAGTGAGGGGGCGGCCCAAGAGACCCAGTACTTC. Translation: CSASEGAAQETQYF.

Many counts were recorded for this clonotype. The V and J genes are TRBV14 and TRBJ2-1; tentative D call: TRBD2 (5 bases). Per the germline V gene, CDR1 is SGHDN and CDR2 is FVKESK. Trimming took 4 bases from V and 7 from J, leaving 17 bases between them. This CDR3 spans 15 amino acids. This CDR3 is CASSPPGSVLNEQFF. The CDR3, as DNA: TGTGCCAGCAGCCCACCGGGAAGCGTCCTTAATGAGCAGTTCTTC.

This clonotype was seen only a few times. J is TRBJ1-1 and V is TRBV9, with D unresolved. The CDR3 extends over 11 amino acids. V shed 3 bases and J shed 10 bases, with 10 bases lying between them. Germline CDR1 and CDR2: SGDLS and YYNGEE. The CDR3 here is CASSGPLGAFF. In DNA, the CDR3 is TGTGCCAGCAGCGGCCCCCTAGGAGCTTTCTTT.

At least ten counts were recorded for this clonotype. The chain employs TRBV20-1 and TRBJ2-7, with D hard to call. The V gene's germline CDR1 is DFQATT and CDR2 SNEGSKA (reference sequence). The length of the CDR3 is 13 residues. Trimming left V 5 bases short and J 0 bases short, with 11 bases between. The CDR3 sequence is CSAAHASSYEQYF. The CDR3 DNA follows: TGCAGTGCTGCTCACGCCAGCTCCTACGAGCAGTACTTC.

The sample holds many counts of this clonotype. The CDR3 region has the DNA TGTGCCAGCTGGGACAGCAGGAACTATGGCTACACCTTC. This sequence encodes CASWDSRNYGYTF. The J gene is TRBJ1-2, the V gene TRBV28; TRBD1 agrees at 7 bases. This CDR3 comprises 13 residues. V shed 8 bases and J 2 bases; nucleotides not matched to a gene: 5. CDR1 and CDR2 (germline): MDHEN, SYDVKM.

This clonotype came up many times. Here the CDR3 DNA reads TGTGCCAGCAGTGAAAGGGCTTGGAGGGCTATCTCGCACAATGAGCAGTTCTTC. As protein: CASSERAWRAISHNEQFF. The genes are TRBV2 and TRBJ2-1, with D tentatively TRBD2 (6 bases). The CDR3 extends over 18 amino acids. Germline values: CDR1 SNHLY, CDR2 FYNNEI. Trimming stripped 2 bases from V and 5 bases from J, with 22 bases between.

This clonotype was seen repeatedly, ten times or more. The rearrangement uses TRBV20-1 and TRBJ2-2, with D possibly called TRBD1 or TRBD2 (5 bases each). V was clipped by 3 bases and J by 6 bases, with 23 bases between them. CDR3 length: 17 amino acids. The V gene's germline CDR1 is DFQATT and CDR2 SNEGSKA (reference sequence). The CDR3 DNA follows: TGCAGTGCTAGTATTTCAGGGACCGCGCGTGTACCCGGGGAGCTGTTTTTT. This encodes CSASISGTARVPGELFF.

This clonotype came up a few times. The J gene is TRBJ2-5, the V gene TRBV11-1; 12 bases map to TRBD2. Germline values: CDR1 SGHAT, CDR2 FQDESV (reference sequence). Trimming took 4 bases from V and 3 from J; bases not matched to a gene: 9. The CDR3 covers 17 residues. The DNA for the CDR3 is TGTGCCAGCAGCTACTCGACTAGCGGGGGCGGTGAAGAGACCCAGTACTTC. Translation: CASSYSTSGGGEETQYF.

The chain links TRBV5-1 to TRBJ1-1, with TRBD1 as a possible D gene (5 bases). This CDR3 comprises 14 residues. The germline V gene has CDR1 SGHRS and CDR2 YFSETQ. Trimming left V 4 bases short and J 1 base short, with 11 bases between. CDR3 in amino acids: CASSGDRRNTEAFF. Written as DNA, the CDR3 is TGCGCCAGCAGCGGTGACAGACGGAACACTGAAGCTTTCTTT.

There are many counts of this clonotype. V and J are TRBV14 and TRBJ1-1; D remains unclear. Trimming stripped 0 bases from V and 5 bases from J, with 7 bases between. CDR3 length: 13 amino acids. Looked up from germline, CDR1 is SGHDN and CDR2 is FVKESK. The CDR3, as DNA: TGTGCCAGCAGCCAAGATATGCGGACTGAAGCTTTCTTT. This sequence encodes CASSQDMRTEAFF.

This clonotype was observed many times. This sequence joins TRBV28 and TRBJ2-1; 9 bases agree with TRBD1. Trimming at V came to 5 bases and at J to 6 bases, leaving 8 bases not matched to a gene. Germline assignment: CDR1 MDHEN and CDR2 SYDVKM. The CDR3 has 15 residues. The DNA of the CDR3 is TGTGCCAGCAGTCCCTCGACAGGGGGGGGCAATGAGCAGTTCTTC. Its protein product is CASSPSTGGGNEQFF.

This clonotype was picked up many times. The chain has TRBV4-1 and TRBJ2-7, with 8 bases matching TRBD2. This CDR3 is built from 15 residues. Germline CDR1 and CDR2: MGHRA and YSYEKL. V lost 1 base, J lost 4 bases, and 6 bases stayed unmatched. The CDR3 bases are TGCGCCAGCAGCCAAGTTTCGGGGGGGCTTTACGAGCAGTACTTC. Its translation is CASSQVSGGLYEQYF.

This clonotype has ten or more counts. The DNA of the CDR3 is TGTGCCAGCAGTTTATCTCAACCGCGCGGGGCCTTTAATTCACCCCTCCACTTT. Protein: CASSLSQPRGAFNSPLHF. This chain links TRBV27 with TRBJ1-6; D might be TRBD1 (5 bases). The germline V gene encodes CDR1 MNHEY and CDR2 SMNVEV (reference sequence). Trimming cost V 0 bases and J 6 bases, with 18 bases left between them. This CDR3 contains 18 residues.

The chain combines TRBV28 with TRBJ2-3, with TRBD2 as a possible D gene (6 bases). From germline, CDR1 is MDHEN and CDR2 SYDVKM. The CDR3 covers 12 residues. In DNA form, the CDR3 reads TGTGCGAGCTACCCCGGGGGTGATACGCAGTATTTT. It encodes CASYPGGDTQYF.

This clonotype was seen a few times. The V call is TRBV7-6, the J call TRBJ2-2; 12 nucleotides align to TRBD1. From germline, CDR1 is SGHVS and CDR2 FNYEAQ. After removal of 5 bases from V and 4 bases from J, the junction contained 8 bases not matched to a gene. The CDR3 runs 17 residues. The CDR3: CASSPGTGGESTGELFF. The CDR3 bases are TGTGCCAGCAGCCCCGGGACAGGGGGCGAGAGCACCGGGGAGCTGTTTTTT.

This clonotype was observed many times. V usage is TRBV9 and J usage is TRBJ2-3; D gene ambiguous. Germline V gene sequence: CDR1 SGDLS, CDR2 YYNGEE. This CDR3 region has 14 residues. With 1 base removed from V and 2 bases from J, the gap between germline ends came to 8 bases. The CDR3 nucleotides read TGTGCCAGCAGCGTATCAGGAACCACAGATACGCAGTATTTT. Translating it yields CASSVSGTTDTQYF.

This clonotype was observed many times. The chain links TRBV28 to TRBJ1-1; D uncertain. CDR3 length equals 13 residues. Trimming pared 6 bases from V and 7 bases from J, leaving 15 bases between. Germline lookup yields CDR1 MDHEN and CDR2 SYDVKM. CDR3: CASRTEHDIEAFF. As DNA, the CDR3 is TGTGCCAGCAGGACGGAACACGACATTGAAGCTTTCTTT.

This clonotype was seen at least ten times. V usage is TRBV29-1 and J usage is TRBJ2-1, with D possibly being TRBD2 (5 bases). Trimming removed 3 bases from V and 7 bases from J, with 19 bases in between. Germline CDR1 and CDR2: SQVTM and ANQGSEA. This CDR3 has 15 amino acids. The CDR3 loop is CSVDYEGVFYNEQFF. DNA for the CDR3: TGCAGCGTTGATTATGAGGGAGTTTTTTATAATGAGCAGTTCTTC.

The table lists this clonotype with a few counts. The V call is TRBV7-9, the J call TRBJ2-5; perhaps TRBD2 as D (6 bases). This CDR3 contains 15 residues. Germline CDR1 is SEHNR and CDR2 is FQNEAQ (reference sequence). V gave up 1 base and J gave up 5 bases, with 14 bases separating them. CDR3: CASSLGGKGGETQYF. CDR3 DNA sequence: TGTGCCAGCAGCTTAGGTGGCAAGGGAGGCGAGACCCAGTACTTC.

The table lists this clonotype with a few counts. The rearrangement links TRBV7-7 to TRBJ2-1; the D gene is possibly TRBD2 (5 bases). With 4 bases removed from V and 1 base from J, the gap between germline ends came to 11 bases. The CDR3 contains 15 residues. CDR1 is SSHAT and CDR2 is FNYEAQ in the germline V gene (reference sequence). In DNA form, the CDR3 reads TGTGCCAGCAGCTCTAGCTTTGGGTCCTACAATGAGCAGTTCTTC. Protein sequence: CASSSSFGSYNEQFF. Full variable domain (remainder filled in from reference TRBV7-7 and TRBJ2-1): GAGVSQSPRYKVTKRGQDVTLRCDPISSHATLYWYQQALGQGPEFLTYFNYEAQPDKSGLPSDRFSAERPEGSISTLTIQRTEQRDSAMYRCASSSSFGSYNEQFFGPGTRLTVL.

This clonotype occurred many times. V and J are TRBV6-5 and TRBJ2-1; a weak D match, TRBD1 (5 bases). Germline CDR1 MNHEY, CDR2 SVGAGI. V gave up 0 bases and J gave up 1 base, with 13 bases separating them. The CDR3 consists of 17 residues. As DNA, the CDR3 is TGTGCCAGCAGTTACTCTCAGGGAACGTTTTCCTACAATGAGCAGTTCTTC. Protein: CASSYSQGTFSYNEQFF.

The sample holds many counts of this clonotype. The rearrangement joins TRBV7-2 to TRBJ1-3; D is unclear. V was clipped by 1 base and J by 8 bases, with 6 bases between them. There are 12 residues in the CDR3. Germline lookup yields CDR1 SGHTA and CDR2 FQGNSA. The chain's CDR3 is CASSLDRYTIYF. CDR3 bases: TGTGCCAGCAGCTTAGACAGATACACCATATATTTT.